This T cell receptor (beta chain) originates from a study of Ad26.COV2.S vaccination and SARS-CoV-2 variants. General study points: Recipients of either vaccine or placebo displayed similar breadth of non-spike TCRs. Vaccinated individuals (as opposed to placebo recipients) had higher spike-specific TCR breadth.

Using immunoSEQ multiplex PCR, the repertoire was profiled, and TCRdb retains in-frame clones only, with some absent. The sample has hundreds of thousands of clones, around 88% seen once. A note on this clone: The target antigen is unknown.

Treatment of the sample: roughly 18 received Ad26.COV2.S at low or high dose, single or two shots; 5 received placebo; per-sample allocation not given. Sampling occurred on day 63 after the first vaccine or placebo injection. Donor was an adult aged 18-55 years in Boston. Germline V gives CDR1 LNHDA, CDR2 SQIVND (reference sequence). CDR3 length equals 16 residues. Unmatched junction bases numbered 10, after V lost 6 bases and J lost 6 bases. This sequence was found in a person aged 18 to 59 who received the Ad26.COV2.S COVID-19 vaccine or a placebo. The rearrangement uses TRBV19 and TRBJ2-3; 12 nucleotides line up with TRBD2. This specimen was peripheral blood, taken in a trial of Ad26.COV2.S vaccine versus placebo. For the CDR3, the DNA is TGTGCCAGTAGAAGACGACTAGCGGGAGCTGCGGATACGCAGTATTTT. This gives the protein CASRRRLAGAADTQYF.